This TCR beta chain is from a study of T cell responses to AZD1222 COVID-19 vaccine. To note about this clone: Its cognate antigen is unknown.

Points from the study as a whole: Spike-specific TCR repertoires showed rising breadth and depth after two AZD1222 doses. Baseline antibody screening turned up just six seropositive AZD1222 recipients.

Trimming took off 4 bases at V and 4 bases at J, with 4 bases between the two ends. The CDR3 consists of 12 residues. CDR1 is PRHDT, CDR2 FYEKMQ, per germline (reference sequence). The protocol was immunoSEQ multiplex PCR, while the TCRdb copy is restricted to in-frame clones and leaves out a portion. Seen here are 100,000 to 150,000 clones, about 90% observed once, and the top ten hold about 4.3%. This chain uses TRBV13 with TRBJ2-2; no clear D. Sequences were derived from peripheral blood, sampled on day 0 of MenACWY control vaccination. This sequence originates from an adult in good health. This CDR3 is CASSSVTGELFF. CDR3 nucleotide sequence: TGTGCCAGCAGCTCTGTCACCGGGGAGCTGTTTTTT.